This TCR beta chain was sequenced during a study of blood T cell repertoires in COVID-19. Study-wide context: Both acute and convalescent COVID-19 samples were obtained from the United States, Italy and Spain. PBMCs, B-cell-depleted T cells, or T cells were the source of the cDNA or gDNA that made up the material.

This CDR3 has 14 amino acids. Germline V gene lookup returns CDR1 SNHLY and CDR2 FYNNEI. The V gene end was trimmed by 9 bases and the J gene end by 0 bases; junction bases not matched to a gene: 4. In the original analysis: Amplification from reference gene primers served as the basis for estimated nucleated cell counts. Assay used: immunoSEQ multiplex PCR; TCRdb lists only in-frame clones, some missing. V, J and clone size are those of that table, while D and trimming were read from the DNA. This repertoire shows 220,000 or so clones, 75% to 90% found once; its top ten account for 5.5% to 6.5%. The material sequenced was peripheral blood. The origin of this receptor is a man between 60 and 75 years old who had recovered from COVID-19. This sequence joins TRBV2 and TRBJ2-1, with 8 bases matching TRBD2. The CDR3 spells CASRSGSSYNEQFF. Written as DNA, the CDR3 is TGTGCCAGTAGGAGCGGGAGCTCCTACAATGAGCAGTTCTTC.